The 23 T cell receptor beta chains below all came from one sample that was sequenced in a study of blood T cell repertoires in COVID-19. The data were produced by immunoSEQ multiplex PCR, yet TCRdb's version contains in-frame clones alone and is incomplete. The repertoire holds roughly 140,000 clones, with about 90% as singletons. Sequenced: peripheral blood. The receptor set was obtained from a man aged 50-59 years with active or convalescent COVID-19.

The CDR3 bases are TGTGCCAGCAGCGTAGAGGTCCGAGCGAGCACAGATACGCAGTATTTT. Translated, it gives CASSVEVRASTDTQYF. This chain links TRBV9 with TRBJ2-3, with D hard to call. Deletions cut 0 bases from V and 0 bases from J, with 11 bases between. This CDR3 contains 16 residues. CDR1 SGDLS and CDR2 YYNGEE come from the germline V gene.

The J gene is TRBJ2-5, the V gene TRBV15; 11 positions match TRBD2. Trimming removed 3 bases from V and 1 base from J; junction bases left unmatched: 4. The V gene's germline CDR1 is LNHNV and CDR2 YYDKDF (reference sequence). The CDR3 is made up of 16 amino acids. CDR3 protein: CATSRTSGAIQETQYF. Written as DNA, the CDR3 is TGTGCCACCAGCAGGACTAGCGGGGCTATCCAAGAGACCCAGTACTTC.

This clone has a single count. The chain carries TRBV4-1 and TRBJ2-2; TRBD2 matches 13 bases. The CDR3 contains 21 residues. Per the germline V gene, CDR1 is MGHRA and CDR2 is YSYEKL. With V trimmed by 1 base and J by 0 bases, 11 bases remained unmatched. Here the CDR3 reads CASSQAYHGTSGTANTGELFF. The CDR3 DNA sequence: TGCGCCAGCAGCCAAGCCTATCACGGGACTAGCGGGACCGCGAACACCGGGGAGCTGTTTTTT.

The chain carries TRBV5-4 and TRBJ2-7; TRBD2 is a possible D gene (5 bases). V was pared by 1 base and J by 5 bases, with 13 bases between. The CDR3 is made up of 14 amino acids. The germline CDR1 and CDR2 sequences are SGHNT and YYREEE (reference sequence). The CDR3 here is CASSLTSTLHEQYF. DNA for the CDR3: TGTGCCAGCAGCTTGACTAGTACCCTCCACGAGCAGTACTTC.

A few counts support this clone. V gene TRBV7-9 combines with J gene TRBJ2-7, with a possible D match to TRBD2 (6 bases). CDR1 and CDR2 from the germline V gene are SEHNR and FQNEAQ (reference sequence). Trimming removed 5 bases at V and 12 bases at J, with 17 bases between. The CDR3 length is 12 residues. CDR3 coding DNA: TGTGCCAGCAGCGAAGGCGGGACGGCTCTGTACTTC. It specifies CASSEGGTALYF.

This sequence joins TRBV28 and TRBJ2-1, with D possibly TRBD1 on 5 matching bases. This CDR3 has 12 residues. The ends were cut back, 3 bases at V and 8 bases at J, with 8 bases in the middle. Per germline, CDR1 MDHEN and CDR2 SYDVKM. CDR3 DNA: TGTGCCAGCAGTTTCAGGGTATATGAGCAGTTCTTC. It codes for CASSFRVYEQFF.

The rearrangement links TRBV5-6 to TRBJ1-1; D call uncertain. This CDR3 comprises 14 residues. The germline V gene encodes CDR1 SGHDT and CDR2 YYEEEE. Trimming took 4 bases from V and 7 from J, leaving 17 bases between them. CDR3 sequence: CASSLRSRAGEAFF. The CDR3 DNA sequence: TGTGCCAGCAGCCTGCGTTCACGTGCGGGTGAAGCTTTCTTT.

The chain is built from TRBV28 and TRBJ2-3; tentatively, D is TRBD2 (6 bases). V gave up 7 bases and J gave up 4 bases, with 18 bases separating them. Per germline, CDR1 MDHEN and CDR2 SYDVKM. This CDR3 is built from 15 residues. CDR3 loop: CASISYGGKSDTQYF. The CDR3 DNA reads as TGTGCCAGCATTTCTTACGGCGGGAAATCAGATACGCAGTATTTT.

J is TRBJ2-3 and V is TRBV6-1; weak D call: TRBD1 (5 bases). Per germline, CDR1 MNHNS and CDR2 SASEGT. This CDR3 has 14 residues. Trimming pared 0 bases from V and 7 bases from J, leaving 11 bases between. The CDR3 loop reads CASSEALGLYTQYF. The CDR3, as DNA: TGTGCCAGCAGTGAAGCGCTGGGGCTCTATACGCAGTATTTT.

This sequence joins TRBV5-1 and TRBJ2-3, with 8 positions matching TRBD1. Looked up from germline, CDR1 is SGHRS and CDR2 is YFSETQ. The CDR3 contains 14 residues. V gave up 0 bases and J gave up 7 bases; unmatched junction bases: 4. CDR3 sequence: CASSLDRGANTQYF. As DNA, the CDR3 is TGCGCCAGCAGCTTGGACAGGGGGGCGAATACGCAGTATTTT.

CDR3 in amino acids: CASMGQGNQPQHF. CDR3 nucleotide sequence: TGTGCCAGCATGGGACAGGGAAATCAGCCCCAGCATTTT. This sequence joins TRBV2 and TRBJ1-5; 9 bases agree with TRBD1. This CDR3 contains 13 residues. CDR1 is SNHLY, CDR2 FYNNEI, per germline. V dropped 7 bases and J dropped 4; count of bases not matched to a gene: 2.

The CDR3 sequence: CASSPSGGVPTDTQYF. In nucleotides, the CDR3 is TGTGCCAGCTCACCGAGTGGCGGGGTACCCACAGATACGCAGTATTTT. The V and J genes are TRBV18 and TRBJ2-3, with a weak D call TRBD2 (6 bases). Trimming shortened V by 3 bases and J by 2 bases, and 15 bases separated the two germline ends. Germline V gene sequence: CDR1 KGHSH, CDR2 LQKENI. The CDR3 totals 16 residues.

This clone was seen once. The V gene is TRBV19, the J gene TRBJ2-6; 7 nucleotides line up with TRBD1. This CDR3 is 16 amino acids long. Germline lookup yields CDR1 LNHDA and CDR2 SQIVND (reference sequence). The V segment lost 5 bases and the J segment 0 bases; nucleotides outside the gene matches: 4. CDR3 nucleotides: TGTGCCAGTAGTTTCGGGACAGCCTCTGGGGCCAACGTCCTGACTTTC. This translates into CASSFGTASGANVLTF. Complete variable domain (other parts from reference TRBV19 and TRBJ2-6): DGGITQSPKYLFRKEGQNVTLSCEQNLNHDAMYWYRQDPGQGLRLIYYSQIVNDFQKGDIAEGYSVSREKKESFPLTVTSAQKNPTAFYLCASSFGTASGANVLTFGAGSRLTVL.

The chain employs TRBV4-1 and TRBJ2-7; 13 bases align to TRBD2. With V trimmed by 1 base and J by 4 bases, 1 base remained unmatched. Germline V gene data show CDR1 as MGHRA and CDR2 as YSYEKL. This CDR3 has 15 amino acids. The CDR3 loop is CASSQGLAGGYEQYF. The CDR3 DNA sequence: TGCGCCAGCAGCCAAGGACTAGCGGGAGGTTACGAGCAGTACTTC.

J is TRBJ1-1 and V is TRBV28; D remains unclear. Germline CDR1 reads MDHEN; CDR2 reads SYDVKM. The CDR3 spans 15 residues. Trimming stripped 3 bases from V and 4 bases from J, with 15 bases between. The CDR3 reads CASSLLSGISTEAFF. In DNA, the CDR3 is TGTGCCAGCAGTTTGTTGTCGGGGATATCCACTGAAGCTTTCTTT.

The V call is TRBV5-1, the J call TRBJ1-5; D uncertain. The CDR3 is 14 amino acids. The V end was cut by 0 bases, the J end by 1 base, with 5 bases between. CDR1 SGHRS and CDR2 YFSETQ come from the germline V gene. DNA of the CDR3: TGCGCCAGCAGCTTGGGGCAGAGCAATCAGCCCCAGCATTTT. As protein: CASSLGQSNQPQHF. Full variable domain (remainder filled in from reference TRBV5-1 and TRBJ1-5): KAGVTQTPRYLIKTRGQQVTLSCSPISGHRSVSWYQQTPGQGLQFLFEYFSETQRNKGNFPGRFSGRQFSNSRSEMNVSTLELGDSALYLCASSLGQSNQPQHFGDGTRLSIL.

Only one count was recorded for this clone. This chain uses TRBV28 with TRBJ1-2; 10 nucleotides line up with TRBD1. The CDR3 is 16 amino acids. Germline V gene data show CDR1 as MDHEN and CDR2 as SYDVKM. Losses at the gene ends were 5 bases for V and 5 bases for J; bases not matched to a gene: 11. This chain's CDR3 is CASSTTRQGAPYGYTF. The CDR3 region has the DNA TGTGCCAGCAGTACCACCCGACAGGGGGCCCCTTATGGCTACACCTTC.

This rearrangement joins TRBV20-1 to TRBJ1-4; no clear D. Germline V gene lookup returns CDR1 DFQATT and CDR2 SNEGSKA (reference sequence). Trimming left V 4 bases short and J 5 bases short, with 5 bases between. The CDR3 has 11 residues. The CDR3 sequence: CSATQNEKLFF. The CDR3 DNA reads as TGCAGTGCTACCCAGAATGAAAAACTGTTTTTT.

The rearrangement links TRBV7-9 to TRBJ1-2; TRBD1 aligns across 8 bases. Germline V gene data show CDR1 as SEHNR and CDR2 as FQNEAQ (reference sequence). CDR3 length: 15 residues. V dropped 4 bases and J dropped 5; count of bases not matched to a gene: 9. Here the CDR3 reads CASSSTGGARYGYTF. The CDR3 nucleotides read TGTGCCAGCAGCTCCACAGGGGGTGCACGATATGGCTACACCTTC.

The gene calls are TRBV5-8 and TRBJ2-3; 10 nucleotides agree with TRBD2. The CDR3 consists of 17 residues. Germline V gene data show CDR1 as SGHTS and CDR2 as YDEGEE. V lost 3 bases to trimming and J lost 3 bases; unmatched junction nucleotides: 10. CDR3 nucleotide sequence: TGTGCCAGCAGCTCTCTAGCCCCGGGACTAGCGACAGATACGCAGTATTTT. Encoded protein: CASSSLAPGLATDTQYF.

This chain links TRBV24-1 with TRBJ2-7, with 7 bases fitting TRBD1. CDR1 and CDR2 from the germline V gene are KGHDR and SFDVKD. The CDR3 runs to 16 residues. Trimming removed 7 bases from V and 3 bases from J; junction bases left unmatched: 14. CDR3 nucleotides: TGTGCCACCAGGGATACGACAGGGACGGGCTACTACGAGCAGTACTTC. Translated, it gives CATRDTTGTGYYEQYF.

This chain uses TRBV18 with TRBJ1-2, with 9 bases that match TRBD1. The CDR3 totals 15 residues. V lost 5 bases, J lost 2 bases, and 6 bases stayed unmatched. Looked up from germline, CDR1 is KGHSH and CDR2 is LQKENI. In nucleotides, the CDR3 is TGTGCCAGCTCAACAAGGACAGGGGAGAACTATGGCTACACCTTC. It encodes CASSTRTGENYGYTF.

The chain links TRBV28 to TRBJ1-5; D might be TRBD1 (5 bases). The CDR3 extends over 15 amino acids. V lost 5 bases and J 4 bases, leaving 15 bases between the germline ends. The V gene's germline CDR1 is MDHEN and CDR2 SYDVKM. As DNA, the CDR3 is TGTGCCAGCAGTGGCGGTGGGGGGTGGAATCAGCCCCAGCATTTT. This translates into CASSGGGGWNQPQHF.